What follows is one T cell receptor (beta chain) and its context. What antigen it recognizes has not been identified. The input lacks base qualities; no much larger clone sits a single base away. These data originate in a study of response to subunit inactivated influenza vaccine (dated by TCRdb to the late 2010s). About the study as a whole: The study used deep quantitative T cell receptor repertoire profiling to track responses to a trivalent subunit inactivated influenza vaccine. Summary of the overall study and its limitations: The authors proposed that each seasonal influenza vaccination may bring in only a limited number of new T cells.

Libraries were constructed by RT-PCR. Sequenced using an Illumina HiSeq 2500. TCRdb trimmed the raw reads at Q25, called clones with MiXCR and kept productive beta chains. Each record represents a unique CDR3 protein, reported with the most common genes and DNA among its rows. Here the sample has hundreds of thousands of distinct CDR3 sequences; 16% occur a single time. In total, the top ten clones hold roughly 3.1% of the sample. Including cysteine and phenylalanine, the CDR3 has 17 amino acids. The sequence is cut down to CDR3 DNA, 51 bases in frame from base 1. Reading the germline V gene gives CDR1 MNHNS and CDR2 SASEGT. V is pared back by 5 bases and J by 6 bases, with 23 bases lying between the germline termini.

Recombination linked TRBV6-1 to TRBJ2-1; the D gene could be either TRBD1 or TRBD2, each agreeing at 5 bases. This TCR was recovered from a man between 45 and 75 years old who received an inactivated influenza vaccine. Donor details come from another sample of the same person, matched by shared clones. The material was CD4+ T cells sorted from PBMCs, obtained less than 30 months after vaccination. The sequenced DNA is TGTGCCAGCAGTCCTTCGCCCCTAGCCACCGGGGCCAATGAGCAGTTCTTC. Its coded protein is CASSPSPLATGANEQFF.